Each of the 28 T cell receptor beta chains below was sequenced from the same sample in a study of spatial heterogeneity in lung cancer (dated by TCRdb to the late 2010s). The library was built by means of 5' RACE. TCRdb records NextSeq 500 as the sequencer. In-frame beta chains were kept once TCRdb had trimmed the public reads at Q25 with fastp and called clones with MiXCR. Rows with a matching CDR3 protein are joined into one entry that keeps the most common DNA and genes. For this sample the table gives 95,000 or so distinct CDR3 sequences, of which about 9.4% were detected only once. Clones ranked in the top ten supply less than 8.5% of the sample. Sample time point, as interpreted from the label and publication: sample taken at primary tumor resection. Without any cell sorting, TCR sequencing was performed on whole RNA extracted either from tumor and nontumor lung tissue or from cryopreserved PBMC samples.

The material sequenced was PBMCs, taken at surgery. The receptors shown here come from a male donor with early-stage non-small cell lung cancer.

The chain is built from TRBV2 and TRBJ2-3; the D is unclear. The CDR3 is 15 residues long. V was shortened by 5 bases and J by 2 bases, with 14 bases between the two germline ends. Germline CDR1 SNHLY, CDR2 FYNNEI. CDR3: CASSPRRGTTDTQYF. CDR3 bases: TGTGCCAGCAGTCCTCGGAGAGGAACCACAGATACGCAGTATTTT.

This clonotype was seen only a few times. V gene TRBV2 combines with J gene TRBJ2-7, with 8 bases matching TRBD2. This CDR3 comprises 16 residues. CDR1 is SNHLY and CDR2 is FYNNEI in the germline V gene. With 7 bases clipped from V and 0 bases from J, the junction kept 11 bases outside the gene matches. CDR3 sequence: CASMGRLREVSYEQYF. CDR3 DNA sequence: TGTGCCAGCATGGGACGTCTGCGGGAGGTCTCCTACGAGCAGTACTTC.

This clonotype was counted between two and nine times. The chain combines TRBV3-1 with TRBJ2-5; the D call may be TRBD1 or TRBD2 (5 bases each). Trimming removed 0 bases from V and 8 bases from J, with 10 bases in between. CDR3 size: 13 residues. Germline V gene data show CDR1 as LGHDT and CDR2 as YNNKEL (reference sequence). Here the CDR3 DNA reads TGTGCCAGCAGCCAAGAAGGTGGGGGAACCCAGTACTTC. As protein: CASSQEGGGTQYF.

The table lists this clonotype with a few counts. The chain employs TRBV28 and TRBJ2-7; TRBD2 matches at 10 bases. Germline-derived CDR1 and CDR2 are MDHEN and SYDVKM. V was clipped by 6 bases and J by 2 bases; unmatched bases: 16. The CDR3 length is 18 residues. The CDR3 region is CASRLGTSGRAGTYEQYF. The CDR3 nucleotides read TGTGCCAGCAGGCTAGGAACGAGCGGGAGGGCCGGGACCTACGAGCAGTACTTC.

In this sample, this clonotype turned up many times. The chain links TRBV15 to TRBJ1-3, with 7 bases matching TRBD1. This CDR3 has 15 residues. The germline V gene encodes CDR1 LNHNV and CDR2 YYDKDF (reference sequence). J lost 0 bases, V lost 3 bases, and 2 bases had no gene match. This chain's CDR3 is CATSSDRVSGNTIYF. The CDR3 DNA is TGTGCCACCAGCAGCGACAGGGTCTCTGGAAACACCATATATTTT.

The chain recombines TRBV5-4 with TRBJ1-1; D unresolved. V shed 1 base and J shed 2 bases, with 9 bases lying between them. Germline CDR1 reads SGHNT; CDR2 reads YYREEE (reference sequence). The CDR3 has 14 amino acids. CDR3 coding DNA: TGTGCCAGCAGCTTGAAGACAAGAAACACTGAAGCTTTCTTT. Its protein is CASSLKTRNTEAFF.

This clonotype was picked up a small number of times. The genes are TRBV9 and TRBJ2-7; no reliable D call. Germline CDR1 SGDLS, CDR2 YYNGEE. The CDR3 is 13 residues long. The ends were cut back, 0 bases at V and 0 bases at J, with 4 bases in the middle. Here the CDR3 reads CASSVGFSYEQYF. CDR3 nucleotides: TGTGCCAGCAGCGTAGGCTTCTCCTACGAGCAGTACTTC.

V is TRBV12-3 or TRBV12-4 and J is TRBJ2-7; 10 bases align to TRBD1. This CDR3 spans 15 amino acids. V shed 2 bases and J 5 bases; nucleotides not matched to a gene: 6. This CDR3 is CASSLRGTGVNEQYF. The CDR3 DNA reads TGTGCCAGCAGTTTAAGAGGGACAGGGGTAAACGAGCAGTACTTC.

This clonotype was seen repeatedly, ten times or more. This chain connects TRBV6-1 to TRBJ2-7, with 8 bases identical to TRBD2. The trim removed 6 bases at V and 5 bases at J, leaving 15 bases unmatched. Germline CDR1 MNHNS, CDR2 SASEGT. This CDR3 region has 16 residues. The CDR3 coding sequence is TGTGCCAGCAGGCCCAGACTAGCGACTGAGTGGGACGAGCAGTACTTC. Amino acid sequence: CASRPRLATEWDEQYF.

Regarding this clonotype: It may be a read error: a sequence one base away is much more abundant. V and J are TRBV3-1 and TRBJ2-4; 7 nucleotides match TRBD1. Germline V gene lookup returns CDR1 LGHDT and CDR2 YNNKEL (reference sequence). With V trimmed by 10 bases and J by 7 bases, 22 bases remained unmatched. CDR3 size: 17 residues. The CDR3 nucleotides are TGTGCCAACAGTCTAGACTTTACAGGGGTAAATAGGAACATTCAGTACTTC. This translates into CANSLDFTGVNRNIQYF. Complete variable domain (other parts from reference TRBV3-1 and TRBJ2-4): DTAVSQTPKYLVTQMGNDKSIKCEQNLGHDTMYWYKQDSKKFLKIMFSYNNKELIINETVPNRFSPKSPDKAHLNLHINSLELGDSAVYFCANSLDFTGVNRNIQYFGAGTRLSVL.

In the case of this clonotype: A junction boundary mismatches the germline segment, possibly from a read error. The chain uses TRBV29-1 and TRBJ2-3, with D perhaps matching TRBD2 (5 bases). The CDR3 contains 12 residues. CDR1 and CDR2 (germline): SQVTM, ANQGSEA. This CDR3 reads CGVEKGADTQYF. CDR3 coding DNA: TGCGGCGTTGAAAAGGGAGCAGATACGCAGTATTTT.

CDR3 protein: CSVAGRAKYNEQFF. In DNA, the CDR3 is TGCAGCGTTGCCGGGAGGGCGAAATACAATGAGCAGTTCTTC. The J gene is TRBJ2-1, the V gene TRBV29-1, with TRBD2 matching over 8 bases. The length of the CDR3 is 14 residues. Germline CDR1 and CDR2: SQVTM and ANQGSEA. V was clipped by 4 bases and J by 4 bases; unmatched bases: 6.

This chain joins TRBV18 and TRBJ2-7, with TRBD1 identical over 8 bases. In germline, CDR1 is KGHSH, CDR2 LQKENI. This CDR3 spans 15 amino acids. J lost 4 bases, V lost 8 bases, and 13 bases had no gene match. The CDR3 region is CASTLATGAEYEQYF. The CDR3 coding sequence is TGTGCCAGCACCCTGGCGACAGGGGCGGAGTACGAGCAGTACTTC.

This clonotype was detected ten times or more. CDR3 loop: CSGRDRGRSGELFF. DNA for the CDR3: TGCAGCGGCCGGGACAGGGGGCGATCCGGGGAGCTGTTTTTT. This rearrangement joins TRBV29-1 to TRBJ2-2, with 12 bases fitting TRBD1. This CDR3 is 14 amino acids long. Germline CDR1 SQVTM, CDR2 ANQGSEA. With 7 bases clipped from V and 6 bases from J, the junction kept 6 bases outside the gene matches.

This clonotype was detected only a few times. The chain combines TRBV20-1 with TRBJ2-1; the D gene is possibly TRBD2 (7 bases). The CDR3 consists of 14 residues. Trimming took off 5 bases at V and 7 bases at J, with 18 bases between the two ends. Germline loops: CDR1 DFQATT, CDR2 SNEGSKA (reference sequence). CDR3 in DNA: TGCAGTGCTCGGCCCGGGGGGCCTCAGAATGAGCAGTTCTTC. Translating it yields CSARPGGPQNEQFF.

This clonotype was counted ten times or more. The CDR3 is CASSLRTGGVFNYGYTF. CDR3 bases: TGTGCCAGCAGCCTTCGGACAGGGGGCGTCTTTAACTATGGCTACACCTTC. The gene calls are TRBV7-9 and TRBJ1-2; 11 bases fit TRBD1. The CDR3 is 17 residues long. Per germline, CDR1 SEHNR and CDR2 FQNEAQ (reference sequence). V was pared by 5 bases and J by 1 base, with 9 bases of the junction left unmatched.

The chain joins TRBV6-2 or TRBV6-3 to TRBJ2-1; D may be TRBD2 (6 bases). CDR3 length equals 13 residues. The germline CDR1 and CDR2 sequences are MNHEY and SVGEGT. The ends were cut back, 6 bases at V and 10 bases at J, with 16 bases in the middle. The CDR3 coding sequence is TGTGCCAGCAGGCCGGAGGGCCCTACAGAGCAGTTCTTC. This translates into CASRPEGPTEQFF.

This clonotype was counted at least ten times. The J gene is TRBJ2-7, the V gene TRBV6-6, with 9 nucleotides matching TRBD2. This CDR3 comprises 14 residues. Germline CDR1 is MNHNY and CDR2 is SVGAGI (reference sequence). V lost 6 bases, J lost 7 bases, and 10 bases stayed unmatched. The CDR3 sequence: CASSSGTSKAEQYF. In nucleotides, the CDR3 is TGTGCCAGCAGCTCCGGGACTAGCAAGGCGGAGCAGTACTTC.

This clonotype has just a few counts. This CDR3 is CASGSGLAGGPDTQYF. The CDR3 DNA is TGTGCCAGCGGTTCGGGACTAGCGGGAGGGCCAGATACGCAGTATTTT. The gene calls are TRBV28 and TRBJ2-3; 16 nucleotides line up with TRBD2. Germline CDR1 MDHEN, CDR2 SYDVKM. J gave up 4 bases and V 8 bases, and 6 bases lay outside the gene matches. The CDR3 spans 16 residues.

The CDR3 DNA is TGTGCCAGCAGGCCCCCCGGATCGACAGGGCAAGAGACCCAGTACTTC. Protein product: CASRPPGSTGQETQYF. The J gene is TRBJ2-5, the V gene TRBV6-5; 7 nucleotides agree with TRBD1. Germline V gene data show CDR1 as MNHEY and CDR2 as SVGAGI. V shed 6 bases, J shed 2 bases, and the junction held 12 bases outside the gene matches. The CDR3 loop spans 16 amino acids.

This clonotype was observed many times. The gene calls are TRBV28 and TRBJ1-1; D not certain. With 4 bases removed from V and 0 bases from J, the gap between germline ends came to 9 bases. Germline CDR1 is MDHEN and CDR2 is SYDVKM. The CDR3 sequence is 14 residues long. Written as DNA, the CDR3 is TGTGCCAGCAGTTACGGTGGGGTGAACACTGAAGCTTTCTTT. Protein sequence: CASSYGGVNTEAFF. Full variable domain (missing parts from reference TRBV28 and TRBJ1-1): DVKVTQSSRYLVKRTGEKVFLECVQDMDHENMFWYRQDPGLGLRLIYFSYDVKMKEKGDIPEGYSVSREKKERFSLILESASTNQTSMYLCASSYGGVNTEAFFGQGTRLTVV.

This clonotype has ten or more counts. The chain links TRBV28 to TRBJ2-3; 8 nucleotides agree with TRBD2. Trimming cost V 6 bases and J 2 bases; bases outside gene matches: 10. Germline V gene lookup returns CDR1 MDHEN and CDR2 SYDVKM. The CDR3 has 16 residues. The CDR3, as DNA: TGTGCCAGCAGCTCCCGGGCTAGCGGGCCCACAGATACGCAGTATTTT. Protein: CASSSRASGPTDTQYF.

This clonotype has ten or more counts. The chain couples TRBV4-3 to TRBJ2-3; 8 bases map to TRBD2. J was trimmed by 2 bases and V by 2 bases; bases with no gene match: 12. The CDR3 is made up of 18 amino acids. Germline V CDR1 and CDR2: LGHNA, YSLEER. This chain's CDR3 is CASSQPLVRGGLTDTQYF. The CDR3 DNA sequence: TGCGCCAGCAGCCAACCCTTGGTACGGGGGGGGCTCACAGATACGCAGTATTTT.

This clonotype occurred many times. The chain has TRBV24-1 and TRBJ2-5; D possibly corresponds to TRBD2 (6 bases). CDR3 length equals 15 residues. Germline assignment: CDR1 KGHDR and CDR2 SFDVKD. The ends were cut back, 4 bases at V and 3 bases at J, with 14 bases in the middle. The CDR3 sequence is CATSDATRSEETQYF. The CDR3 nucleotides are TGTGCCACCAGTGACGCGACTAGATCAGAAGAGACCCAGTACTTC.

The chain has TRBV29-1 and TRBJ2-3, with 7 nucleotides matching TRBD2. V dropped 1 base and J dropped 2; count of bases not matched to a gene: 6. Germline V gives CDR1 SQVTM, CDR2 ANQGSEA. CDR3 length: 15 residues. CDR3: CSVEGASGYTDTQYF. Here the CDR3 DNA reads TGCAGCGTTGAAGGGGCTAGCGGCTACACAGATACGCAGTATTTT.

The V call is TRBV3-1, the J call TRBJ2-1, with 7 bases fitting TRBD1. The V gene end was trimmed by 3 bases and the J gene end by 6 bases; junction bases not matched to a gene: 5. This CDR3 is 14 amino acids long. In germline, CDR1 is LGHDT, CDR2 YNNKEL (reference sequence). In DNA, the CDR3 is TGTGCCAGCAGCCACACGGGACAGACCAATGAGCAGTTCTTC. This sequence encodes CASSHTGQTNEQFF.

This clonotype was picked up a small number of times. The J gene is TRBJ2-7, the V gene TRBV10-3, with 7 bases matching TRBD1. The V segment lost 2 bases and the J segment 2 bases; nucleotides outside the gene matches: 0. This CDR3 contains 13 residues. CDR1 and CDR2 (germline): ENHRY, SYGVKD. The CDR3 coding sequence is TGTGCCATCAGTGAGACAGGGGCCTACGAGCAGTACTTC. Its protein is CAISETGAYEQYF.

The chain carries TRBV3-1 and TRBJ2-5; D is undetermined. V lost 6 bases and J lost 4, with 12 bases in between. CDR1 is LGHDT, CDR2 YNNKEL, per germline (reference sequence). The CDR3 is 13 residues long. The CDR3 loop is CASSNPDRETQYF. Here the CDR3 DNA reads TGTGCCAGCAGTAACCCCGACCGAGAGACCCAGTACTTC.